This T cell receptor (beta chain) originates from a study of beta chain features in type 1 diabetes. Turning to the study itself: The examined sorted cells totaled under 120 million across samples.

Germline-derived CDR1 and CDR2 are MDHEN and SYDVKM. The CDR3 extends over 14 amino acids. The trim removed 1 base at V and 5 bases at J, leaving 3 bases unmatched. Since all of the isolated RNA was reverse transcribed, expressed TCRB transcripts were what got sequenced. Profiled with immunoSEQ multiplex PCR; TCRdb holds only in-frame clones, not every one. The sample has approximately 400,000 clones, more than 13% seen once. The clonotype was recovered from a woman aged 18-29 years in good health. The sequenced sample was naive CD4+ T cells from blood. This rearrangement joins TRBV28 to TRBJ1-1; 8 bases line up with TRBD1. Here the CDR3 DNA reads TGTGCCAGCAGTTTATATTACAGGGGGACTGAAGCTTTCTTT. Translated, it gives CASSLYYRGTEAFF.